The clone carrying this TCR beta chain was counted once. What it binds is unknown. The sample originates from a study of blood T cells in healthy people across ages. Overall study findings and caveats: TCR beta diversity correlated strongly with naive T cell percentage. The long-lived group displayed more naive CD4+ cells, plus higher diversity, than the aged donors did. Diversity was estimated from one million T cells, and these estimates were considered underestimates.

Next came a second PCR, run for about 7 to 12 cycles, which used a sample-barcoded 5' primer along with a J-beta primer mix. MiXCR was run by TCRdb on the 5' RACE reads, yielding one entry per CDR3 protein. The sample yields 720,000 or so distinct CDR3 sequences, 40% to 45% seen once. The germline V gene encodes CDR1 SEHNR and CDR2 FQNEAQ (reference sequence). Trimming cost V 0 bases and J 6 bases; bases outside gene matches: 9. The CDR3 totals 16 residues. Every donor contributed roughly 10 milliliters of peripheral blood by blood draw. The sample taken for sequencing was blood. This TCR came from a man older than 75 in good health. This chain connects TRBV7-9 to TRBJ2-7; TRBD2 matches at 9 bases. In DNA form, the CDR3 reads TGTGCCAGCAGCTTAGCGGGTAGCGGGGGAAAGGTCGAGCAGTACTTC. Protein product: CASSLAGSGGKVEQYF.